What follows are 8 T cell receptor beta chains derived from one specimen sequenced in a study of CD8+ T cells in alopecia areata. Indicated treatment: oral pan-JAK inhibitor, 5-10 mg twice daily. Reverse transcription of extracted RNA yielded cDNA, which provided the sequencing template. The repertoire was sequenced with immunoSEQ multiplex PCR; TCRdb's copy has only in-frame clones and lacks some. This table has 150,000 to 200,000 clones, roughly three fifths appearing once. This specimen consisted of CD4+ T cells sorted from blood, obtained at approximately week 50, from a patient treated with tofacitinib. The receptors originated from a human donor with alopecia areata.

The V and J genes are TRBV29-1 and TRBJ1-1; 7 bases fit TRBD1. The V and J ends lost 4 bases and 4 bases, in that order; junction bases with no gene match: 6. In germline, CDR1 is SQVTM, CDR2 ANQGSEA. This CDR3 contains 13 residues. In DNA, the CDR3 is TGCAGCGTTGTCCGACAGGGTGCCACTGAAGCTTTCTTT. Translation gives CSVVRQGATEAFF.

The CDR3 loop reads CASSYSARRPSYEQYF. In DNA form, the CDR3 reads TGTGCCAGCAGTTACTCGGCCAGAAGACCCTCCTACGAGCAGTACTTC. The chain is built from TRBV6-5 and TRBJ2-7; D unclear. This CDR3 contains 16 residues. Between the trimmed V and J ends, which lost 0 bases and 0 bases, there was a span of 12 bases. CDR1 and CDR2 (germline): MNHEY, SVGAGI.

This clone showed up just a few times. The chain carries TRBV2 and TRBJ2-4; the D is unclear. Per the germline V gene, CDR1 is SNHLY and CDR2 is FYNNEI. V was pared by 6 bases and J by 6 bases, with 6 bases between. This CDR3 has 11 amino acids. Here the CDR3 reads CASSPLNIQYF. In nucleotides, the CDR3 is TGTGCCAGCAGCCCGCTAAACATTCAGTACTTC.

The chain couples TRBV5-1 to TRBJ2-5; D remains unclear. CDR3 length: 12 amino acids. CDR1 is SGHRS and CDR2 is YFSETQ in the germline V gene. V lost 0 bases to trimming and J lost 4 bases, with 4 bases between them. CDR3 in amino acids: CASSLDLETQYF. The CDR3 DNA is TGCGCCAGCAGCTTGGATTTAGAGACCCAGTACTTC.

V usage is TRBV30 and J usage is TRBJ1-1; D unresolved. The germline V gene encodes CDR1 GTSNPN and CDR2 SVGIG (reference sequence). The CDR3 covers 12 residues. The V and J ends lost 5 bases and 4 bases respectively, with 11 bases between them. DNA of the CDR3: TGTGCCTGGGATAGGGTAGGCACTGAAGCTTTCTTT. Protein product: CAWDRVGTEAFF.

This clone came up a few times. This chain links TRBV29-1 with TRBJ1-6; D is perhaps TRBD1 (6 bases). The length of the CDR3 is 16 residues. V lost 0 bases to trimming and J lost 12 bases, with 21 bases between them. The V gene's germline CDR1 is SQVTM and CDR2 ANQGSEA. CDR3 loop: CSVEDLRGTKVGPLHF. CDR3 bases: TGCAGCGTTGAAGATCTGAGGGGGACGAAGGTGGGACCCCTCCACTTT.

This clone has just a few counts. As DNA, the CDR3 is TGCAGCGTCGTACAGGGGCTCCGTGAAGCTTTCTTT. Translating it yields CSVVQGLREAFF. The chain employs TRBV29-1 and TRBJ1-1, with 7 bases identical to TRBD1. CDR1 is SQVTM, CDR2 ANQGSEA, per germline. The CDR3 totals 12 residues. V lost 6 bases, J lost 7 bases, and 8 bases stayed unmatched.

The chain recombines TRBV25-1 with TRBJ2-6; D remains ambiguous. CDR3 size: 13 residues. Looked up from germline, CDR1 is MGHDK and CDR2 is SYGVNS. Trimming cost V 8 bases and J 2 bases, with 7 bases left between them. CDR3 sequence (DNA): TGTGCCAGCGACCGCACTGGGGCCAACGTCCTGACTTTC. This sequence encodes CASDRTGANVLTF.